A single sample is the source of the 19 T cell receptor beta chains below, sequenced in a study of regulatory T cells in long-lasting Graves disease. Stated time point: persistent/refractory GD, antithyroid drugs over 5 years with positive TRAb. The authors made the TCR library using RNA they extracted from PBMCs. Sequencing libraries for TCR beta were prepared with iRepertoire HTBI primers and Arm-PCR of CDR3 regions. TCRdb re-analysed the multiplex PCR reads in MiXCR, keeping a single row per CDR3 protein. The repertoire has roughly 450,000 distinct CDR3 sequences, 20% to 25% of them found once; the top ten carry around 12%. The sample consisted of peripheral blood mononuclear cells (PBMCs), taken when the disease was refractory, from a patient treated with antithyroid drugs. The receptors stem from a female donor with Graves disease.

The chain has TRBV29-1 and TRBJ2-5, with a weak D call TRBD2 (5 bases). The CDR3 is 14 amino acids. Germline CDR1 SQVTM, CDR2 ANQGSEA. Trimming pared 4 bases from V and 0 bases from J, leaving 12 bases between. CDR3 in amino acids: CSVAEGTYQETQYF. The CDR3 DNA reads TGCAGCGTTGCTGAGGGAACTTACCAAGAGACCCAGTACTTC.

The rearrangement joins TRBV5-1 to TRBJ1-6; D ambiguous. The ends were cut back, 0 bases at V and 8 bases at J, with 9 bases in the middle. Germline V gene sequence: CDR1 SGHRS, CDR2 YFSETQ. The CDR3 is 14 amino acids. DNA for the CDR3: TGCGCCAGCAGCTTGGGTTGGCCGGATTCACCCCTCCACTTT. Amino acids: CASSLGWPDSPLHF.

This clonotype occurred many times. The chain joins TRBV11-3 to TRBJ2-7; D is unresolved. V lost 6 bases to trimming and J lost 10 bases, with 13 bases between them. This CDR3 is built from 11 residues. Germline assignment: CDR1 SGHNT and CDR2 YENEEA. The CDR3 is CASRLFDPQYF. CDR3 sequence (DNA): TGTGCCAGCAGATTGTTTGATCCTCAGTACTTC. The full variable domain, completed using reference TRBV11-3 and TRBJ2-7, is EAGVVQSPRYKIIEKKQPVAFWCNPISGHNTLYWYLQNLGQGPELLIRYENEEAVDDSQLPKDRFSAERLKGVDSTLKIQPAELGDSAVYLCASRLFDPQYFGPGTRLTVT.

In this sample, this clonotype turned up a few times. This rearrangement joins TRBV20-1 to TRBJ2-2; 8 bases are a match to TRBD1. With V trimmed by 5 bases and J by 2 bases, 7 bases remained unmatched. CDR3 length: 15 residues. CDR1 DFQATT and CDR2 SNEGSKA come from the germline V gene (reference sequence). The CDR3 DNA is TGCAGTGCTTCCCGGACAGGGCTTAACACCGGGGAGCTGTTTTTT. Amino acids: CSASRTGLNTGELFF.

There are many counts of this clonotype. This chain joins TRBV6-1 and TRBJ1-2; TRBD1 matches 7 bases. Per germline, CDR1 MNHNS and CDR2 SASEGT. There are 15 residues in the CDR3. After removal of 6 bases from V and 1 base from J, the junction contained 8 bases not matched to a gene. CDR3 loop: CASSAGGPINYGYTF. For the CDR3, the DNA is TGTGCCAGCAGCGCAGGGGGGCCGATTAACTATGGCTACACCTTC.

This clonotype was counted between two and nine times. V is TRBV7-9 and J is TRBJ2-3; 7 positions match TRBD1. J was trimmed by 0 bases and V by 5 bases; bases with no gene match: 14. The V gene's germline CDR1 is SEHNR and CDR2 FQNEAQ (reference sequence). This CDR3 has 18 amino acids. CDR3 sequence: CASSPNWTGPASTDTQYF. CDR3 nucleotide sequence: TGTGCCAGCAGCCCAAACTGGACAGGACCCGCTAGCACAGATACGCAGTATTTT.

In its sample, this clonotype was seen many times. The chain is built from TRBV12-3 or TRBV12-4 and TRBJ2-7, with TRBD1 identical over 9 bases. The CDR3 has 15 residues. J gave up 5 bases and V 5 bases, and 10 bases lay outside the gene matches. CDR3 nucleotide sequence: TGTGCCAGCAGTCTCCTCGGGACAGGGTATAACGAGCAGTACTTC. Amino acids: CASSLLGTGYNEQYF.

This clonotype was counted between two and nine times. The genes are TRBV20-1 and TRBJ1-6; TRBD1 is a possible D gene (6 bases). Deletions cut 0 bases from V and 8 bases from J, with 17 bases between. CDR1 and CDR2 (germline): DFQATT, SNEGSKA (reference sequence). The CDR3 contains 16 residues. The CDR3 reads CSARDVGLGGDSPLHF. CDR3 bases: TGCAGTGCTAGAGATGTGGGACTAGGGGGGGATTCACCCCTCCACTTT.

The chain uses TRBV27 and TRBJ2-2, with a possible D match to TRBD1 (6 bases). The CDR3 length is 14 residues. CDR1 is MNHEY, CDR2 SMNVEV, per germline (reference sequence). V gave up 3 bases and J gave up 6 bases, with 11 bases separating them. The CDR3 DNA sequence: TGTGCCAGCAGTTTCGCAGGGGTCCCCGGGGAGCTGTTTTTT. It specifies CASSFAGVPGELFF.

This clonotype turned up a few times. The chain recombines TRBV15 with TRBJ2-2; D perhaps matches TRBD2 (5 bases). The ends were cut back, 0 bases at V and 5 bases at J, with 10 bases in the middle. The CDR3 is made up of 15 amino acids. From germline, CDR1 is LNHNV and CDR2 YYDKDF (reference sequence). The CDR3 nucleotides are TGTGCCACCAGCAGAGATAGCGCTTCGACCGGGGAGCTGTTTTTT. It translates to CATSRDSASTGELFF.

This clonotype was detected only a few times. The V and J genes are TRBV29-1 and TRBJ1-1; 12 bases are a match to TRBD1. Germline values: CDR1 SQVTM, CDR2 ANQGSEA. The CDR3 contains 13 residues. Unmatched junction bases numbered 2, after V lost 4 bases and J lost 5 bases. CDR3 residues: CSVGDRGRTEAFF. The CDR3 region has the DNA TGCAGCGTTGGGGACAGGGGGCGGACTGAAGCTTTCTTT.

In its sample, this clonotype was seen many times. The V and J genes are TRBV28 and TRBJ2-4; D may match TRBD1 or TRBD2 (6 bases each). The germline gives CDR1 MDHEN, CDR2 SYDVKM. The CDR3 has 16 residues. The V gene lost 5 bases and the J gene lost 2 bases, with 16 bases spanning the gap. The CDR3 DNA is TGTGCCAGCAGTACATATCGGGGGCTAACCAAAAACATTCAGTACTTC. Its translation: CASSTYRGLTKNIQYF.

This clonotype was counted only a few times. The V call is TRBV20-1, the J call TRBJ1-2; no definite D call. Germline assignment: CDR1 DFQATT and CDR2 SNEGSKA (reference sequence). V lost 6 bases and J lost 3, with 20 bases in between. The CDR3 covers 15 residues. The CDR3 sequence: CSAASPLTVYYGYTF. The CDR3 bases are TGCAGTGCGGCCTCACCACTCACCGTTTACTATGGCTACACCTTC.

There are many counts of this clonotype. The rearrangement joins TRBV20-1 to TRBJ1-1, with TRBD1 identical over 9 bases. Germline lookup yields CDR1 DFQATT and CDR2 SNEGSKA (reference sequence). The V and J ends lost 5 bases and 5 bases, in that order; junction bases with no gene match: 12. This CDR3 has 15 residues. The CDR3 nucleotides are TGCAGTGCTTGCCCCTCGGGACAGGGTAGGACTGAAGCTTTCTTT. Protein product: CSACPSGQGRTEAFF.

The chain couples TRBV19 to TRBJ1-2, with D uncertain. Germline V CDR1 and CDR2: LNHDA, SQIVND (reference sequence). The V end lost 6 bases, the J end lost 4 bases, and 12 bases lay between the germline ends. This CDR3 has 13 amino acids. CDR3 loop: CASSPSLFYGYTF. CDR3 nucleotide sequence: TGTGCCAGTAGCCCTAGTTTGTTCTATGGCTACACCTTC.

This clonotype came up many times. This rearrangement joins TRBV5-1 to TRBJ2-7; D remains unclear. The CDR3 runs to 14 residues. The V gene lost 0 bases and the J gene lost 0 bases, with 7 bases spanning the gap. Germline V gene lookup returns CDR1 SGHRS and CDR2 YFSETQ. CDR3 loop: CASSLGSTSYEQYF. Written as DNA, the CDR3 is TGCGCCAGCAGCTTGGGCTCCACCTCCTACGAGCAGTACTTC.

The rearrangement joins TRBV19 to TRBJ1-5; TRBD1 might be the D (5 bases). The CDR3 sequence is 14 residues long. Between the trimmed V and J ends, which lost 7 bases and 3 bases, there was a span of 13 bases. Germline lookup yields CDR1 LNHDA and CDR2 SQIVND (reference sequence). CDR3 in DNA: TGTGCCAGTACGAAGGGACTCCCCAATCAGCCCCAGCATTTT. Translated: CASTKGLPNQPQHF.

The chain carries TRBV12-3 or TRBV12-4 and TRBJ1-1; TRBD1 matches at 8 bases. This CDR3 has 17 amino acids. V shed 8 bases and J 0 bases; nucleotides not matched to a gene: 14. CDR3 coding DNA: TGTGCCAGCTCACCCCGAGGGACAGGCTTCATGAACACTGAAGCTTTCTTT. Translated: CASSPRGTGFMNTEAFF.

J is TRBJ2-5 and V is TRBV12-3 or TRBV12-4; TRBD1 aligns across 8 bases. The CDR3 has 16 amino acids. Unmatched junction bases numbered 15, after V lost 7 bases and J lost 5 bases. The CDR3 is CASTQSSTGAQETQYF. The CDR3 DNA is TGTGCCAGCACCCAATCCTCGACAGGGGCCCAGGAGACCCAGTACTTC.